One sample yielded the 18 T cell receptor beta chains listed below, sequenced in a study of T cell repertoires in cytomegalovirus infection. MiXCR, applied by TCRdb to the reads, yields one record per CDR3 protein. The table lists a few hundred thousand distinct CDR3 sequences, roughly 9.5% of them singletons. Sequencing was done on a sample of PBMCs. These receptors originate from a human donor in good health (CMV status not recorded). Some clones in this sample may be carry-over from other donors' samples.

The chain is built from TRBV20-1 and TRBJ2-5; 7 positions match TRBD2. Germline V lookup: CDR1 DFQATT, CDR2 SNEGSKA (reference sequence). This CDR3 has 12 amino acids. The trim removed 7 bases at V and 4 bases at J, leaving 6 bases unmatched. The CDR3 is CSGLARRETQYF. The DNA of the CDR3 is TGCAGTGGACTAGCAAGGCGAGAGACCCAGTACTTC.

This clonotype was seen many times. The rearrangement links TRBV12-3 or TRBV12-4 to TRBJ1-1; D possibly corresponds to TRBD1 (6 bases). This CDR3 has 15 amino acids. V was trimmed by 6 bases and J by 1 base, leaving 15 bases between them. CDR3 coding DNA: TGTGCCAGCAGGCAGGACAGAGATCCGAACACTGAAGCTTTCTTT. It yields the protein CASRQDRDPNTEAFF.

The rearrangement uses TRBV20-1 and TRBJ2-7, with TRBD2 matching 10 bases. V dropped 1 base and J dropped 2; count of bases not matched to a gene: 8. The CDR3 runs 16 residues. Germline V gene sequence: CDR1 DFQATT, CDR2 SNEGSKA (reference sequence). CDR3 nucleotide sequence: TGCAGTGCTAGAGGCCGGCGACTAGCGGGTACCTACGAGCAGTACTTC. As protein: CSARGRRLAGTYEQYF.

V usage is TRBV6-6 and J usage is TRBJ1-1; D is unclear. CDR3 length: 13 residues. The V gene's germline CDR1 is MNHNY and CDR2 SVGAGI (reference sequence). V gave up 4 bases and J gave up 7 bases, with 13 bases separating them. The CDR3 loop is CASSSPPGGEAFF. The DNA of the CDR3 is TGTGCCAGCAGTTCCCCGCCGGGAGGTGAAGCTTTCTTT.

Many counts were recorded for this clonotype. The chain carries TRBV12-3 or TRBV12-4 and TRBJ2-3, with TRBD1 matching over 8 bases. The CDR3 has 14 residues. J gave up 6 bases and V 7 bases, and 9 bases lay outside the gene matches. The CDR3 DNA follows: TGTGCCAGCAAGACAGGGGTCTCTGGCGATACGCAGTATTTT. Translating it yields CASKTGVSGDTQYF.

This chain's CDR3 is CSAANTGGGGNTIYF. The CDR3 DNA sequence: TGCAGTGCTGCTAACACAGGGGGCGGTGGAAACACCATATATTTT. This chain uses TRBV20-1 with TRBJ1-3; 9 bases are a match to TRBD1. The CDR3 consists of 15 residues. The J segment lost 3 bases and the V segment lost 5 bases, leaving 8 bases of the junction unmatched. CDR1 is DFQATT and CDR2 is SNEGSKA in the germline V gene (reference sequence).

This clonotype was seen many times. The chain has TRBV7-9 and TRBJ2-3, with D uncertain. Trimming removed 5 bases from V and 3 bases from J, with 21 bases in between. Germline V CDR1 and CDR2: SEHNR, FQNEAQ (reference sequence). The CDR3 covers 17 residues. The CDR3 is CASSPMATRGRTDTQYF. The DNA for the CDR3 is TGTGCCAGCAGCCCCATGGCAACTCGTGGAAGGACAGATACGCAGTATTTT.

This clonotype has only a few counts. The chain combines TRBV6-5 with TRBJ2-2, with 7 nucleotides matching TRBD1. The germline CDR1 and CDR2 sequences are MNHEY and SVGAGI. The CDR3 consists of 16 residues. The J segment lost 0 bases and the V segment lost 4 bases, leaving 5 bases of the junction unmatched. The CDR3 DNA sequence: TGTGCCAGCAGTTGGGACAGATATGCGAACACCGGGGAGCTGTTTTTT. Translated: CASSWDRYANTGELFF.

V usage is TRBV18 and J usage is TRBJ1-4, with D possibly matching TRBD1 (6 bases). The V and J ends lost 3 bases and 7 bases respectively, with 15 bases between them. Germline CDR1 reads KGHSH; CDR2 reads LQKENI. The CDR3 contains 15 residues. CDR3 sequence (DNA): TGTGCCAGCTCACCCGGCAGGGGAGCCTTTGAAAAACTGTTTTTT. Protein product: CASSPGRGAFEKLFF.

V usage is TRBV24-1 and J usage is TRBJ2-7, with D hard to call. CDR3 length: 11 residues. V was pared by 0 bases and J by 7 bases, with 3 bases between. Germline V gene data show CDR1 as KGHDR and CDR2 as SFDVKD. CDR3 in DNA: TGTGCCACCAGTGATTTGAGGGAGCAGTACTTC. It codes for CATSDLREQYF.

V is TRBV9 and J is TRBJ2-3, with 8 bases fitting TRBD1. The length of the CDR3 is 16 residues. J gave up 0 bases and V 5 bases, and 8 bases lay outside the gene matches. Germline V gene data show CDR1 as SGDLS and CDR2 as YYNGEE. In DNA form, the CDR3 reads TGTGCCAGCAGTGCTCCGGGACAGGAGAGCACAGATACGCAGTATTTT. It specifies CASSAPGQESTDTQYF.

This clonotype was counted a few times. CDR3 region: CSVAGTHNQPQHF. DNA for the CDR3: TGCAGCGTCGCCGGGACACACAATCAGCCCCAGCATTTT. The chain joins TRBV29-1 to TRBJ1-5; D is possibly TRBD1 (6 bases). Germline assignment: CDR1 SQVTM and CDR2 ANQGSEA. This CDR3 is built from 13 residues. V was shortened by 6 bases and J by 3 bases, with 12 bases between the two germline ends.

This clonotype has ten or more counts. The V and J genes are TRBV12-3 or TRBV12-4 and TRBJ1-2; 9 nucleotides align to TRBD1. The CDR3 covers 14 residues. The trim removed 5 bases at V and 8 bases at J, leaving 9 bases unmatched. CDR3: CASSPGRTGVGYTF. The CDR3 region has the DNA TGTGCCAGCAGTCCAGGGCGGACAGGGGTAGGCTACACCTTC.

The chain recombines TRBV20-1 with TRBJ1-3, with TRBD1 matching over 9 bases. CDR3 length equals 14 residues. V was pared by 5 bases and J by 6 bases, with 8 bases of the junction left unmatched. Germline CDR1 DFQATT, CDR2 SNEGSKA (reference sequence). This chain's CDR3 is CSAYRTGVANTIYF. The DNA of the CDR3 is TGCAGTGCTTATAGGACAGGGGTCGCAAACACCATATATTTT.

This clonotype was counted between two and nine times. The CDR3 region has the DNA TGTGCCATAGGAAGCGGAACGAACACCGGGGAGCTGTTTTTT. It codes for CAIGSGTNTGELFF. This chain joins TRBV7-2 and TRBJ2-2, with D possibly matching TRBD2 (5 bases). This CDR3 has 14 residues. Trimming took off 10 bases at V and 0 bases at J, with 12 bases between the two ends. Germline assignment: CDR1 SGHTA and CDR2 FQGNSA.

This clonotype was detected only a few times. This rearrangement joins TRBV7-9 to TRBJ1-2; 7 nucleotides agree with TRBD1. The CDR3 sequence is 14 residues long. The J segment lost 4 bases and the V segment lost 5 bases, leaving 7 bases of the junction unmatched. In germline, CDR1 is SEHNR, CDR2 FQNEAQ (reference sequence). The CDR3 reads CASSNTTGIYGYTF. CDR3 in DNA: TGTGCCAGCAGCAATACGACAGGGATCTATGGCTACACCTTC.

J is TRBJ2-7 and V is TRBV15, with D possibly being TRBD1 (6 bases). Trimming left V 1 base short and J 2 bases short, with 9 bases between. The CDR3 covers 14 residues. Looked up from germline, CDR1 is LNHNV and CDR2 is YYDKDF (reference sequence). The CDR3 here is CATSRGTAPYEQYF. CDR3 bases: TGTGCCACCAGCAGAGGGACAGCCCCCTACGAGCAGTACTTC.

On this clonotype itself: A much larger clone sits a single nucleotide away, making a read error possible. J is TRBJ2-7 and V is TRBV12-3 or TRBV12-4; D unclear. The CDR3 totals 12 residues. Here the CDR3 reads CASSAYSYGQYF. As DNA, the CDR3 is TGTGCCAGCAGTGCCTACTCCTACGGGCAGTACTTC.